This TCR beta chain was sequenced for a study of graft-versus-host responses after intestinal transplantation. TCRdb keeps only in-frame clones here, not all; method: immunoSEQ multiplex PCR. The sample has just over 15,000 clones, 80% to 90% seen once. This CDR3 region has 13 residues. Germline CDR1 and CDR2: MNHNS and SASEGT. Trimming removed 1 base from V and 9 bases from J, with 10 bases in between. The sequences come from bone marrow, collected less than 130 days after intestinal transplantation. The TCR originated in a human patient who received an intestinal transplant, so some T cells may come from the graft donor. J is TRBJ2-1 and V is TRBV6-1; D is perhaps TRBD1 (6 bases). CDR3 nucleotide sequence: TGTGCCAGCAGTGAAGAAGGGGGTGGTGAGCAGTTCTTC. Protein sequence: CASSEEGGGEQFF.